Shown below are 19 T cell receptor beta chains from a single sample sequenced in a study of cytomegalovirus exposure and HLA in healthy donors. PCR used 60 Vbeta primers and 13 Jbeta primers. Only in-frame clones appear in the TCRdb table, and some are missing; sequencing was by immunoSEQ multiplex PCR. The sample includes under 150,000 clones, roughly 78% of them seen just once. Sequenced input: PBMCs. All receptors derive from a middle-aged woman in good health and CMV-seronegative.

The count of this clone is one. The chain uses TRBV15 and TRBJ1-1; D unclear. V lost 0 bases and J lost 0, with 11 bases in between. This CDR3 is built from 16 residues. Germline values: CDR1 LNHNV, CDR2 YYDKDF (reference sequence). The CDR3 DNA reads TGTGCCACCAGCAGAGATGCGGAATACATGAACACTGAAGCTTTCTTT. The encoded protein is CATSRDAEYMNTEAFF.

In its sample, this clone was seen a few times. V is TRBV10-3 and J is TRBJ2-7; maybe TRBD2 (5 bases). The V end was cut by 2 bases, the J end by 6 bases, with 11 bases between. CDR1 ENHRY and CDR2 SYGVKD come from the germline V gene. The CDR3 is made up of 13 amino acids. The chain's CDR3 is CAISEGLYLEQYF. CDR3 nucleotides: TGTGCCATCAGTGAGGGACTGTACCTCGAGCAGTACTTC.

The CDR3 is CASSSPGQGRGYEQYF. DNA for the CDR3: TGTGCCAGCAGTTCCCCTGGGCAGGGTCGAGGCTACGAGCAGTACTTC. The chain couples TRBV28 to TRBJ2-5; D is possibly TRBD1 (5 bases). The tail of the sequence fits TRBJ2-7 better, so the J call may be wrong. The germline gives CDR1 MDHEN, CDR2 SYDVKM. This CDR3 is 16 amino acids long.

The chain has TRBV6-1 and TRBJ1-2; perhaps TRBD1 as D (5 bases). V lost 7 bases to trimming and J lost 3 bases, with 12 bases between them. Germline-derived CDR1 and CDR2 are MNHNS and SASEGT. The CDR3 contains 13 residues. The CDR3 here is CASIPGFYYGYTF. As DNA, the CDR3 is TGTGCCAGCATCCCAGGGTTTTACTATGGCTACACCTTC.

The V and J genes are TRBV28 and TRBJ1-5; the match to TRBD1 covers 12 bases. The CDR3 spans 15 residues. The V and J ends lost 4 bases and 7 bases, in that order; junction bases with no gene match: 5. Per germline, CDR1 MDHEN and CDR2 SYDVKM. The CDR3 nucleotides read TGTGCCAGCAGTTGGGACAGGGGGCGCGTGCAGCCCCAGCATTTT. Translated: CASSWDRGRVQPQHF.

Here the CDR3 DNA reads TGTGCCAGCAGTGTCCAAACAGATACGCAGTATTTT. Translation: CASSVQTDTQYF. This chain links TRBV6-1 with TRBJ2-3, with D hard to call. Germline values: CDR1 MNHNS, CDR2 SASEGT. V shed 4 bases and J shed 3 bases, with 5 bases lying between them. There are 12 residues in the CDR3.

CDR3 bases: TGTGCCAGCAGCCGGGATGCCTACGAGCAGTACTTC. It specifies CASSRDAYEQYF. V and J are TRBV2 and TRBJ2-7; possible D gene TRBD2, 5 bases. The CDR3 extends over 12 amino acids. Deletions cut 6 bases from V and 2 bases from J, with 8 bases between. Germline assignment: CDR1 SNHLY and CDR2 FYNNEI.

J is TRBJ1-4 and V is TRBV28; 7 positions match TRBD1. This CDR3 is 19 amino acids long. The ends lost 7 bases at V and 0 bases at J; junction bases unmatched: 17. The V gene's germline CDR1 is MDHEN and CDR2 SYDVKM. This CDR3 is CASNSDRARIRTTNEKLFF. The CDR3 region has the DNA TGTGCCAGCAATTCTGACAGGGCTCGGATCCGGACAACTAATGAAAAACTGTTTTTT. Full variable domain (rest looked up from reference TRBV28 and TRBJ1-4): DVKVTQSSRYLVKRTGEKVFLECVQDMDHENMFWYRQDPGLGLRLIYFSYDVKMKEKGDIPEGYSVSREKKERFSLILESASTNQTSMYLCASNSDRARIRTTNEKLFFGSGTQLSVL.

CDR3 DNA sequence: TGTGCCAGCAGCCTCTATAACCGGTATGCCGGGGAGCTGTTTTTT. Translating gives CASSLYNRYAGELFF. The V and J genes are TRBV7-2 and TRBJ2-2, with no clear D. Trimming took 5 bases from V and 6 from J, leaving 16 bases between them. Germline CDR1 reads SGHTA; CDR2 reads FQGNSA. This CDR3 spans 15 amino acids.

The chain is built from TRBV9 and TRBJ2-1, with 9 bases lining up with TRBD2. The CDR3 sequence is 16 residues long. Trimming took 3 bases from V and 4 from J; bases not matched to a gene: 8. Germline V gene data show CDR1 as SGDLS and CDR2 as YYNGEE. The CDR3 DNA reads TGTGCCAGCAGCGAGATAGCGGGAGTAGCGTACAATGAGCAGTTCTTC. This codes for CASSEIAGVAYNEQFF.

In its sample, this clone was seen once. This chain links TRBV9 with TRBJ2-3; TRBD2 is a possible D gene (6 bases). The CDR3 length is 14 residues. V lost 3 bases to trimming and J lost 5 bases, with 13 bases between them. CDR1 and CDR2 from the germline V gene are SGDLS and YYNGEE. Here the CDR3 reads CASSAEGQGDTQYF. CDR3 DNA sequence: TGTGCCAGCAGCGCGGAGGGCCAAGGAGATACGCAGTATTTT.

The rearrangement uses TRBV15 and TRBJ2-5; tentatively, D is TRBD2 (5 bases). The CDR3 has 15 amino acids. V was cut by 1 base and J by 5 bases, with 14 bases left in between. Germline CDR1 and CDR2: LNHNV and YYDKDF (reference sequence). This CDR3 is CATSRAPGKLETQYF. The CDR3 DNA sequence: TGTGCCACCAGCAGAGCGCCCGGGAAGCTTGAGACCCAGTACTTC. The variable domain in full, completed from reference TRBV15 and TRBJ2-5, reads DAMVIQNPRYQVTQFGKPVTLSCSQTLNHNVMYWYQQKSSQAPKLLFHYYDKDFNNEADTPDNFQSRRPNTSFCFLDIRSPGLGDTAMYLCATSRAPGKLETQYFGPGTRLLVL.

Only one count was recorded for this clone. This chain links TRBV19 with TRBJ1-6; the D is unclear. The CDR3 sequence is 15 residues long. Looked up from germline, CDR1 is LNHDA and CDR2 is SQIVND (reference sequence). V lost 6 bases and J lost 5, with 14 bases in between. The CDR3 DNA is TGTGCCAGTAGAGGAGGTTGGCAGAATAATTCACCCCTCCACTTT. Translating it yields CASRGGWQNNSPLHF.

The chain has TRBV27 and TRBJ2-3; D is perhaps TRBD1 (5 bases). Between the trimmed V and J ends, which lost 5 bases and 4 bases, there was a span of 16 bases. Germline lookup yields CDR1 MNHEY and CDR2 SMNVEV (reference sequence). The CDR3 contains 15 residues. Written as DNA, the CDR3 is TGTGCCAGCAGTGCAGCCAGGGTTCCCGCAGATACGCAGTATTTT. It translates to CASSAARVPADTQYF.

The rearrangement joins TRBV29-1 to TRBJ1-1, with D perhaps TRBD1 (6 bases). Germline CDR1 reads SQVTM; CDR2 reads ANQGSEA. V was clipped by 8 bases and J by 6 bases, with 13 bases between them. This CDR3 has 11 residues. CDR3 sequence reads: CSPGGAPEAFF. Here the CDR3 DNA reads TGCAGCCCGGGGGGGGCCCCTGAAGCTTTCTTT.

The chain joins TRBV7-2 to TRBJ1-4; possible D gene TRBD1, 6 bases. The CDR3 spans 14 residues. CDR1 is SGHTA, CDR2 FQGNSA, per germline. V lost 5 bases and J lost 8, with 15 bases in between. CDR3 protein: CASSPQGSGEKLFF. Here the CDR3 DNA reads TGTGCCAGCAGCCCCCAGGGGTCTGGGGAAAAACTGTTTTTT.

V gene TRBV9 combines with J gene TRBJ2-3; TRBD2 matches 8 bases. The ends lost 0 bases at V and 3 bases at J; junction bases unmatched: 6. The CDR3 is 16 amino acids. The germline CDR1 and CDR2 sequences are SGDLS and YYNGEE. CDR3 DNA sequence: TGTGCCAGCAGCGTAGTGGCCGGGGGGGAAACAGATACGCAGTATTTT. Protein sequence: CASSVVAGGETDTQYF.

The rearrangement uses TRBV5-1 and TRBJ2-7; D perhaps matches TRBD2 (5 bases). CDR3 length equals 14 residues. The V end lost 0 bases, the J end lost 6 bases, and 13 bases lay between the germline ends. The germline CDR1 and CDR2 sequences are SGHRS and YFSETQ. CDR3 residues: CASSLASGPAEQYF. The CDR3 DNA reads as TGCGCCAGCAGCTTGGCCAGCGGTCCGGCCGAGCAGTACTTC.

This clone has a single count. The chain recombines TRBV28 with TRBJ2-7; 11 nucleotides agree with TRBD2. Germline-derived CDR1 and CDR2 are MDHEN and SYDVKM. V dropped 8 bases and J dropped 2; count of bases not matched to a gene: 5. The CDR3 contains 14 residues. CDR3 loop: CASGTSGSTYEQYF. The CDR3 DNA reads as TGTGCCAGCGGAACTAGCGGGAGTACCTACGAGCAGTACTTC.